One T cell receptor beta chain is described in this entry. Its antigen remains unidentified. The repertoire was sequenced with immunoSEQ multiplex PCR; TCRdb's copy has only in-frame clones and lacks some. The sample lists roughly 160,000 clones, 88% occurring once. After removal of 6 bases from V and 4 bases from J, the junction contained 10 bases not matched to a gene. The V gene's germline CDR1 is WSHSY and CDR2 SAAADI. The CDR3 is 15 amino acids. This specimen belongs to a study of T cell responses to AZD1222 COVID-19 vaccine. Across the study: Second-dose recipients at about 4 or about 12 weeks were treated as one pooled group.

Overall study results and limits: White British donors predominated, females outnumbered males, and clonal diversity was possibly underestimated. At study baseline, merely about 6 AZD1222 recipients were seropositive. Unmutated variant regions are reportedly the target of nearly half of TCRs that are spike-specific.

This TCR was recovered from an adult in good health. This rearrangement joins TRBV10-2 to TRBJ2-7, with 9 nucleotides matching TRBD1. Here the sequenced sample was peripheral blood, taken on day 0 of AZD1222 vaccination. CDR3 residues: CASRGPGQGGYEQYF. The CDR3, as DNA: TGCGCCAGCAGGGGACCGGGACAGGGCGGATACGAGCAGTACTTC.